These T cell receptor beta chains were read from a single sample in a study of T cell changes during pregnancy in multiple sclerosis. Method: immunoSEQ multiplex PCR; TCRdb's copy keeps in-frame clones and lacks some. The sample records around 77,000 clones, more than 80% being singletons. The material was peripheral blood, obtained in the third trimester of pregnancy. The receptors shown here come from a female donor with multiple sclerosis, enrolled in a pregnancy study. CDR3s include the opening cysteine and the closing phenylalanine or tryptophan. The D gene is left open where the match is weak. The size field is filled for only some rows; it gives once, few, many or a size class.

J	size	V	D	CDR3	DNA
TRBJ2-7	once	TRBV5-1	.	CASSLGAMNYEQYF	TGCGCCAGCAGCTTAGGGGCAATGAACTACGAGCAGTACTTC
TRBJ2-1	.	TRBV18	TRBD2	CASSPRAPAGELWGEQFF	TGTGCCAGCTCACCACGAGCCCCAGCGGGAGAATTATGGGGTGAGCAGTTCTTC
TRBJ1-1	.	TRBV10-2	TRBD1	CASSNSGGEAFF	TGCGCCAGCAGTAATTCAGGGGGGGAAGCTTTCTTT
TRBJ2-7	.	TRBV7-9	.	CASSLGTEKVYEQYF	TGTGCCAGCAGCTTAGGGACTGAAAAAGTCTACGAGCAGTACTTC
TRBJ2-4	once	TRBV5-6	TRBD1	CASSYYRGPAKNIQYF	TGTGCCAGCAGCTACTACAGGGGGCCGGCCAAAAACATTCAGTACTTC
TRBJ2-7	.	TRBV7-2	.	CASSLVASEGDYEQYF	TGTGCCAGCAGCTTAGTAGCGTCGGAAGGAGACTACGAGCAGTACTTC
TRBJ1-4	.	TRBV7-8	.	CASSPGQGEKLFF	TGTGCCAGCAGCCCGGGGCAGGGGGAAAAACTGTTTTTT
TRBJ2-3	.	TRBV7-9	TRBD1	CASSRGQNTDTQYF	TGTGCCAGCAGCCGGGGACAGAACACAGATACGCAGTATTTT
TRBJ1-2	few	TRBV18	.	CASSPRAGDYGYTF	TGTGCCAGCTCACCACGTGCGGGCGACTATGGCTACACCTTC
TRBJ2-7	.	TRBV5-5	.	CASSSRGVRGITYEQYF	TGTGCCAGCAGCTCGCGGGGCGTTAGAGGTATAACCTACGAGCAGTACTTC
TRBJ2-3	.	TRBV6-5	TRBD2	CASSYSAGEGADTQYF	TGTGCCAGCAGTTACTCGGCGGGGGAGGGCGCAGATACGCAGTATTTT
TRBJ2-5	.	TRBV21-1	.	CASSKDRVYETQYF	TGTGCCAGCAGCAAAGACAGGGTGTACGAGACCCAGTACTTC
TRBJ2-7	.	TRBV28	TRBD1	CASSLPTGTVTLYEQYF	TGTGCCAGCAGTTTACCCACCGGGACAGTGACGCTCTACGAGCAGTACTTC
TRBJ2-5	.	TRBV10-2	.	CASSGGWRKETQYF	TGCGCCAGCAGTGGGGGTTGGAGGAAAGAGACCCAGTACTTC
TRBJ1-1	.	TRBV7-8	TRBD1	CASRTGGRTEAFF	TGTGCCAGCAGAACAGGGGGCCGTACTGAAGCTTTCTTT
TRBJ1-2	.	TRBV27	.	CASRQDSHYGYTF	TGTGCCAGCCGCCAGGACAGTCACTATGGCTACACCTTC
TRBJ2-2	once	TRBV7-9	TRBD1	CASSIDRAGELFF	TGTGCCAGCAGCATTGACAGGGCTGGGGAGCTGTTTTTT
TRBJ1-4	.	TRBV4-1	.	CASSQFSGGTNEKLFF	TGCGCCAGCAGCCAATTTTCGGGGGGAACTAATGAAAAACTGTTTTTT
TRBJ2-2	.	TRBV10-2	TRBD2	CASSQLAGGWRNTGELFF	TGCGCCAGCAGCCAACTAGCGGGAGGGTGGAGGAACACCGGGGAGCTGTTTTTT
TRBJ1-2	.	TRBV10-3	TRBD1	CAISEWDREENGYTF	TGTGCCATCAGTGAGTGGGACAGGGAGGAGAATGGCTACACCTTC
TRBJ2-7	once	TRBV11-3	TRBD1	CASSYDRGNSYEQYF	TGTGCCAGCAGCTACGACAGGGGGAACTCCTACGAGCAGTACTTC
TRBJ2-7	once	TRBV6-1	.	CASSEFAATYEQYF	TGTGCCAGCAGTGAGTTTGCGGCGACCTACGAGCAGTACTTC
TRBJ2-1	.	TRBV13	TRBD1	CASSLQGANYNEQFF	TGTGCCAGCAGCTTACAGGGGGCGAATTACAATGAGCAGTTCTTC
TRBJ1-1	.	TRBV7-3	TRBD1	CASSNTGQGYTEAFF	TGTGCCAGCAGCAACACGGGACAGGGTTACACTGAAGCTTTCTTT
TRBJ2-1	.	TRBV9	TRBD2	CASSVVASSGRNEQFF	TGTGCCAGCAGCGTAGTAGCGTCTAGCGGGCGGAATGAGCAGTTCTTC
TRBJ1-2	once	TRBV6-1	TRBD1	CASSLQGVSNYGYTF	TGTGCCAGCAGTCTACAGGGGGTCTCTAACTATGGCTACACCTTC
TRBJ2-1	.	TRBV5-1	TRBD2	CASSLAGGSSNNEQFF	TGCGCCAGCAGCTTGGCCGGCGGGAGTAGTAACAATGAGCAGTTCTTC
TRBJ1-1	.	TRBV11-2	.	CASSSYERGNTEAFF	TGTGCCAGCAGCTCTTATGAACGGGGGAACACTGAAGCTTTCTTT
TRBJ2-5	.	TRBV4-3	TRBD1	CASSQAQGVRETQYF	TGCGCCAGCAGCCAAGCACAGGGGGTTAGGGAGACCCAGTACTTC
TRBJ2-7	.	TRBV7-2	TRBD1	CASSLEDRVGSEQYF	TGTGCCAGCAGCTTAGAGGACAGGGTTGGAAGCGAGCAGTACTTC
TRBJ1-3	.	TRBV5-6	.	CASSPDIFGNTIYF	TGTGCCAGCAGCCCGGACATCTTCGGAAACACCATATATTTT
TRBJ2-7	once	TRBV10-3	.	CAISEGASYEQYF	TGTGCCATCAGTGAGGGGGCCTCCTACGAGCAGTACTTC